The rows below give T cell receptor beta chains drawn from one sample of a study of cytomegalovirus exposure and HLA in healthy donors. Assay: immunoSEQ multiplex PCR; the TCRdb copy retains only in-frame clones and omits some. The table includes around 160,000 clones, 60% to 80% detected once. Specimen: PBMCs. The receptors originated from a male donor in good health and CMV-seronegative. The conserved cysteine and the conserved F or W are not part of the CDR3 here. D genes are given only for firm matches.

TRBV15	-	TRBJ2-7	ATSRDIYEQY
TRBV25-1	TRBD1	TRBJ2-3	ASSGTGTDTQY
TRBV25-1	TRBD1	TRBJ2-7	ASSEAGTGFHEQY
TRBV7-9	-	TRBJ2-7	ASITITPYEQY
TRBV18	-	TRBJ2-3	ASSPRLQFRDTQY
TRBV19	TRBD1	TRBJ2-4	ASSGQGIGENIQY
TRBV5-1	TRBD2	TRBJ2-2	ASSLVGLAGGGGELF
TRBV19	TRBD1	TRBJ2-7	ASKAGQGSYEQY
TRBV6-5	TRBD1	TRBJ1-1	ASSLDRVNTEAF
TRBV7-6	TRBD2	TRBJ2-1	ASSLSLVNSGEQF
TRBV6-5	TRBD2	TRBJ2-3	ASSLAGYTTDTQY
TRBV6-5	TRBD1	TRBJ2-7	ASRTGTARYEQY
TRBV5-6	TRBD1	TRBJ1-4	ASSLGQGDEKLF
TRBV6-5	TRBD1	TRBJ1-4	ASSYSGVGRGEKLF
TRBV5-1	TRBD1	TRBJ1-2	ASSLQPGQGAGGYT
TRBV7-9	TRBD2	TRBJ2-5	ASSSGGTSGLETQY
TRBV29-1	-	TRBJ1-2	SVFRQGYGYT
TRBV7-6	TRBD2	TRBJ2-1	ASSSGRGTYNEQF
TRBV5-1	-	TRBJ1-3	ASSFRGVGNTIY
TRBV6-5	-	TRBJ1-1	ASRKGTGSTEAF
TRBV5-4	-	TRBJ2-7	ASSLAVSAHEQY
TRBV27	TRBD2	TRBJ2-7	ASTPGTTGGYEQY
TRBV7-2	-	TRBJ2-1	ASSLARDSYNEQF
TRBV20-1	TRBD1	TRBJ2-7	SGQGPYEQY
TRBV27	TRBD1	TRBJ1-6	ASSRQGDSYNSPLH
TRBV7-8	TRBD2	TRBJ2-2	AAGRASGNRELF
TRBV5-1	TRBD1	TRBJ2-1	ASSLGQGDYNEQF
TRBV9	TRBD1	TRBJ1-1	AGGQPNTEAF
TRBV10-3	-	TRBJ1-4	AISEQGRSKKLF
TRBV7-2	-	TRBJ1-1	ASREAANTEAF
TRBV7-9	TRBD1	TRBJ1-4	ASSPGTGTKEKLF
TRBV4-3	-	TRBJ2-6	ASSQDGIRVRSGANVLT
TRBV30	-	TRBJ1-3	AWSPTGSSGNTIY
TRBV10-3	-	TRBJ2-5	AISESTGNQETQY
TRBV7-2	TRBD2	TRBJ2-4	ASSPNGLAGVQTKNIQY
TRBV27	TRBD1	TRBJ2-5	ASSLYRGESAQY
TRBV11-2	-	TRBJ1-1	ASSLVRGLNTEAF
TRBV15	-	TRBJ2-5	ATSRDTGETQY
TRBV19	TRBD2	TRBJ2-7	ASSIAGSSYEQY
TRBV13	TRBD2	TRBJ2-1	ASSLFGLVNNEQF
TRBV9	-	TRBJ2-2	ASSPLANIGAGELF
TRBV7-9	-	TRBJ1-2	ASSSLSLGGGGYT
TRBV2	TRBD2	TRBJ2-1	ASSERLAGINEQF
TRBV28	-	TRBJ2-7	ASSLSNSGSYEQY
TRBV7-7	-	TRBJ2-2	ASSRMGGGELF
TRBV5-1	-	TRBJ2-5	ASSLVASAQGTQY
TRBV27	-	TRBJ2-7	ASSSGISYEQY
TRBV5-1	TRBD1	TRBJ1-6	ASSLAPGGNSPLH
TRBV5-1	TRBD1	TRBJ1-1	ASSLGILTGALTTEAF
TRBV2	-	TRBJ2-7	ASLGGEQY
TRBV7-9	TRBD1	TRBJ1-6	ASSSATGTGNSPLH
TRBV4-1	-	TRBJ1-2	ASSQVAREDYGYT
TRBV6-5	-	TRBJ1-1	ASSDPTGNTEAF